The following is a T cell receptor (beta chain) sequence with its context. As originally analysed: Nucleated cell number was recorded as an estimate derived from reference gene primer amplification. Assay: immunoSEQ multiplex PCR; the TCRdb copy retains only in-frame clones and omits some. That table furnishes V, J and clone size, whereas the DNA furnished D and trimming. The data contain around 150,000 clones, about nine tenths of them singletons. The source of the sample is a study of blood T cell repertoires in COVID-19. Study at large: Italy, Spain and the United States were the sources of the convalescent and acute COVID-19 samples. Sources were T cells, B-cell-depleted T cells, or PBMCs; the material itself was cDNA or gDNA.

V was clipped by 5 bases and J by 2 bases, with 8 bases between them. Germline CDR1 SGHTA, CDR2 FQGNSA. CDR3 length equals 13 residues. The receptor comes from a man younger than 40 with COVID-19, enrolled during active disease. The sample was peripheral blood. The chain is built from TRBV7-2 and TRBJ2-3, with TRBD2 as a possible D gene (5 bases). CDR3 region: CASSADYTDTQYF. For the CDR3, the DNA is TGTGCCAGCAGCGCAGACTACACAGATACGCAGTATTTT.